One T cell receptor beta chain is described in this entry. Its antigen is still unknown. The sample comes from a study of T-cell memory formation after mild COVID-19. Study-wide context: Each donor largely had its own TCR clusters.

With constant-segment primers, 5'RACE yielded cDNA libraries of TCR alpha and TCR beta that carried sample barcodes and UMIs. Each CDR3 protein is one row after TCRdb ran MiXCR on the 5' RACE reads. This sample carries approximately 300,000 distinct CDR3 sequences, 15% to 20% of them seen once, and the ten largest clones take 22%. Study results and limitations: Confirmation was lacking for SARS-CoV-2 specificity of second-wave clones that peaked on day 37. For contracting clones, CD4+ ones sat mainly in CM and EM, CD8+ in EMRA.

Germline trimming cut 0 bases from V and 4 bases from J; bases unmatched to any gene: 8. The CDR3 totals 17 residues. Germline lookup yields CDR1 MNHEY and CDR2 SVGAGI. V gene TRBV6-5 combines with J gene TRBJ1-2, with 10 bases matching TRBD1. The sequence derives from a man aged 18 to 30 who had mild COVID-19 (a few samples of this study predate the infection). Cell type and time point are not known. Input material: PBMCs or a T cell subset sorted from them (not recorded which). The CDR3 nucleotides read TGTGCCAGCAGTTACTCGTGGGACAGGGGTCTCGGCTATGGCTACACCTTC. Translated: CASSYSWDRGLGYGYTF.